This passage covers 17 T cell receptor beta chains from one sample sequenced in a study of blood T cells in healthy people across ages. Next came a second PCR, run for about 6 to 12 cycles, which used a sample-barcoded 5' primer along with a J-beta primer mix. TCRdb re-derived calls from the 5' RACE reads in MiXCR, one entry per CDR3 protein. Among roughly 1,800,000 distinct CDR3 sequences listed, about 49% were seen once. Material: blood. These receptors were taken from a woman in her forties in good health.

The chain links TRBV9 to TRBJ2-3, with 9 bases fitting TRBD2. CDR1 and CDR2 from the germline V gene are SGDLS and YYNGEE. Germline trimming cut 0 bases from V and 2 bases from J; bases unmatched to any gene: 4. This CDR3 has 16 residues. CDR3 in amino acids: CASSVVAGGLTDTQYF. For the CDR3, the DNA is TGTGCCAGCAGCGTAGTGGCGGGGGGGCTCACAGATACGCAGTATTTT.

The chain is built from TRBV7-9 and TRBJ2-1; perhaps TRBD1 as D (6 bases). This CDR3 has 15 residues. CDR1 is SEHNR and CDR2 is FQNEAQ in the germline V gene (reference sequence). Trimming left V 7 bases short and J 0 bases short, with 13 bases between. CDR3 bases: TGTGCCAGCATCCCACTAGGGGGCTCCTACAATGAGCAGTTCTTC. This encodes CASIPLGGSYNEQFF.

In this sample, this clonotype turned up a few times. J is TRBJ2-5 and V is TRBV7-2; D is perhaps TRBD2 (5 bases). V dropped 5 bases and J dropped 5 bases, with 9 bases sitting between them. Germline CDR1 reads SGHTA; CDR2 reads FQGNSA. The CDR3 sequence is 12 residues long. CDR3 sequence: CASSRASETQYF. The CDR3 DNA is TGTGCCAGCAGCCGGGCTAGCGAGACCCAGTACTTC.

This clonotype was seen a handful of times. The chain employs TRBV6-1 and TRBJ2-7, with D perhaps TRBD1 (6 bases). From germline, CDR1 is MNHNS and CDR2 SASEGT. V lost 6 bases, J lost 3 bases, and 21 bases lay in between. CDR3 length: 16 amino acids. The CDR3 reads CASRADPGTPHYEQYF. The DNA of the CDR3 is TGTGCCAGCAGGGCTGACCCCGGGACACCACACTACGAGCAGTACTTC.

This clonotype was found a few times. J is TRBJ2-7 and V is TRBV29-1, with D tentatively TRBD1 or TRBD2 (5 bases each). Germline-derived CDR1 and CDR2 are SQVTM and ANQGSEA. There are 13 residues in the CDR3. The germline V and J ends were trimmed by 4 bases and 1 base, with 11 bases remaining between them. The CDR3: CSVVGVGSYEQYF. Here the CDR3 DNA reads TGCAGCGTTGTGGGGGTTGGGTCCTACGAGCAGTACTTC.

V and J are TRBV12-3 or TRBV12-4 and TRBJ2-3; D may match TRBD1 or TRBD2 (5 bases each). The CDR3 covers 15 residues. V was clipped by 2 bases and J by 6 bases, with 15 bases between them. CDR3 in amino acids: CASSLSGMRGDTQYF. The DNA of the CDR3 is TGTGCCAGCAGTTTATCCGGGATGAGGGGTGATACGCAGTATTTT.

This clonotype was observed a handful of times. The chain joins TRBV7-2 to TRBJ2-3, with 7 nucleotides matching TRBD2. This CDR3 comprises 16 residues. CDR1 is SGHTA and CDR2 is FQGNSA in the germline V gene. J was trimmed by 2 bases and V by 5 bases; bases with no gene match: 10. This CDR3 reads CASSIWTSRATDTQYF. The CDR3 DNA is TGTGCCAGCAGCATCTGGACTAGTCGGGCCACAGATACGCAGTATTTT.

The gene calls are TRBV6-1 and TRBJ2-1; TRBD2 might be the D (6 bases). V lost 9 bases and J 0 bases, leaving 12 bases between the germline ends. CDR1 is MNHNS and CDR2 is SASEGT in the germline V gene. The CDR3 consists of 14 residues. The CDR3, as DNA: TGTGCCAGTAACCGGGACTTCTCCTACAATGAGCAGTTCTTC. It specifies CASNRDFSYNEQFF.

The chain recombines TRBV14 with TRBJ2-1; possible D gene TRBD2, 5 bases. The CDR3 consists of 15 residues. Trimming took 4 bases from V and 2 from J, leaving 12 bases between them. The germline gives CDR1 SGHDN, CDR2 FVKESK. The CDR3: CASSLTPGTYNEQFF. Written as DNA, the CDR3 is TGTGCCAGCAGCCTTACTCCGGGGACCTACAATGAGCAGTTCTTC.

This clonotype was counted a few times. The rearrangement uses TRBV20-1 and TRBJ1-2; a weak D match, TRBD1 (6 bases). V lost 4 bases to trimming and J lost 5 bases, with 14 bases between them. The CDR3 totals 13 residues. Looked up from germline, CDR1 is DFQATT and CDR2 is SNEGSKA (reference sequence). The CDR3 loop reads CSANTGMGYGYTF. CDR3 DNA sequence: TGCAGTGCTAATACAGGGATGGGGTATGGCTACACCTTC.

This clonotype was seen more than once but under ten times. Written as DNA, the CDR3 is TGTGCCAGTACCCCGGACCTGTTTCAAGAGACCCAGTACTTC. This sequence encodes CASTPDLFQETQYF. V is TRBV19 and J is TRBJ2-5; D is uncertain. CDR1 LNHDA and CDR2 SQIVND come from the germline V gene (reference sequence). There are 14 residues in the CDR3. Trimming removed 7 bases from V and 2 bases from J, with 14 bases in between.

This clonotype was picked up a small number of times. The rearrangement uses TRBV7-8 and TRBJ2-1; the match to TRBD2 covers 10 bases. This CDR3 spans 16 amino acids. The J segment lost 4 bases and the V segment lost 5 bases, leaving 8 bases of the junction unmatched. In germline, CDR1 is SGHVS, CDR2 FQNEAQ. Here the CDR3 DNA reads TGTGCCAGCAGCCCAACTGGACTAGCGGAATACAATGAGCAGTTCTTC. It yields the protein CASSPTGLAEYNEQFF.

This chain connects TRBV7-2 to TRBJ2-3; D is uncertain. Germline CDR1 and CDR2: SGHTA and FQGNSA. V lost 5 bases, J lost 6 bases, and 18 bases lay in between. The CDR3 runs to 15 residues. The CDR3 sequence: CASSPLAGLGDTQYF. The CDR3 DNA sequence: TGTGCCAGCAGCCCGTTAGCAGGATTAGGGGATACGCAGTATTTT.

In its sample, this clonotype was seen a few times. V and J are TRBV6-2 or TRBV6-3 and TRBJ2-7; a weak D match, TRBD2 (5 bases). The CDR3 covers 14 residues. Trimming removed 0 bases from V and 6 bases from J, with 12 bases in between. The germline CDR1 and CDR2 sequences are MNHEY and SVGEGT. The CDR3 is CASSYSKLAAEQYF. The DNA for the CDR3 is TGTGCCAGCAGTTACTCGAAGCTAGCTGCCGAGCAGTACTTC.

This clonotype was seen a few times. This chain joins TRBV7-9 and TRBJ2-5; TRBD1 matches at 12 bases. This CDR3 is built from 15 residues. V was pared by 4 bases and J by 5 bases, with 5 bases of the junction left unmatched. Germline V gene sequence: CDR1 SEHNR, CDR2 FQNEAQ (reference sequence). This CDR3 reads CASSSGTGGEETQYF. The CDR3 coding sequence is TGTGCCAGCAGCTCCGGGACAGGGGGCGAGGAGACCCAGTACTTC.

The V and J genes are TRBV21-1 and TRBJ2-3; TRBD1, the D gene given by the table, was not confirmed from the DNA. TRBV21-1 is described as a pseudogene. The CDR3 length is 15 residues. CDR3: CASNPPDPGGDTQYF. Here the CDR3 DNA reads TGTGCCAGCAATCCACCGGATCCGGGGGGAGATACGCAGTATTTT.

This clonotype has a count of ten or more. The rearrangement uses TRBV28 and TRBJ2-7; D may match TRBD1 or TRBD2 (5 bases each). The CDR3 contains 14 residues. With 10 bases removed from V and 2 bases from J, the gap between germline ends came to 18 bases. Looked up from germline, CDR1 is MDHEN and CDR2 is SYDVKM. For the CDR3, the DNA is TGTGCCACCTGCGCAGGGACGCGGACCTACGAGCAGTACTTC. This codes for CATCAGTRTYEQYF.